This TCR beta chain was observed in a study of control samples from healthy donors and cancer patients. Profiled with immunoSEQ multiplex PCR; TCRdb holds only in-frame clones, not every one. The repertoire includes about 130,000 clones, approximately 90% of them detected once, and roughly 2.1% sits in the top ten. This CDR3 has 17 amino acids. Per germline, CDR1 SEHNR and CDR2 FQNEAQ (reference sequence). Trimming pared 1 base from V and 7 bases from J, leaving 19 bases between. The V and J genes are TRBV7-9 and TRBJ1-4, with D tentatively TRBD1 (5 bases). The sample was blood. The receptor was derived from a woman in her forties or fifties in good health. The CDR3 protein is CASSLEGRVGYGEKLFF. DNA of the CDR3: TGTGCCAGCAGCTTAGAAGGCAGGGTAGGGTATGGTGAAAAACTGTTTTTT.